Given below is one TCR beta chain in context. The data belong to a study of T cells in Graves' hyperthyroidism and ophthalmopathy. The hyperthyroidism was newly diagnosed and had lasted under 2 months; the patients were aged 18 to 65. The TCR beta CDR3 regions underwent amplification using RNA transcripts as the source. HTBI primers were used for first-round RT-PCR of the TCR CDR3. TCRdb recomputed calls from the multiplex PCR reads with MiXCR, one row per CDR3 protein. The sample holds around 500,000 distinct CDR3 sequences, roughly 15% seen once. The germline V and J ends were trimmed by 2 bases and 9 bases, with 11 bases remaining between them. The CDR3 extends over 12 amino acids. CDR1 and CDR2 (germline): MNHNS, SASEGT.

The sequence came from a middle-aged woman with Graves' hyperthyroidism. Sequenced material: blood. The chain recombines TRBV6-1 with TRBJ2-7; D gene unclear. The CDR3 here is CASSETETRQYF. The CDR3 DNA sequence: TGTGCCAGCAGTGAAACAGAAACGCGGCAGTACTTC.